This entry is about one TCR beta chain. J lost 4 bases, V lost 3 bases, and 3 bases had no gene match. CDR3 length equals 13 residues. CDR1 is SGHRS, CDR2 YFSETQ, per germline. The data were produced by immunoSEQ multiplex PCR, yet TCRdb's version contains in-frame clones alone and is incomplete. The data hold 1.4 million or so clones, with approximately 98.5% observed a single time. The sample is drawn from a study of shared clonotypes between healthy human individuals. Sequencing used naive CD4+ T cells sorted from blood. Subset in this sample: CD45RA+ positively selected. The chain joins TRBV5-1 to TRBJ1-2; 7 nucleotides agree with TRBD1. This TCR was recovered from a man aged 25-45 years in good health. CDR3 nucleotides: TGCGCCAGCAGCTGGAGACAGGGCTATGGCTACACCTTC. This sequence encodes CASSWRQGYGYTF.